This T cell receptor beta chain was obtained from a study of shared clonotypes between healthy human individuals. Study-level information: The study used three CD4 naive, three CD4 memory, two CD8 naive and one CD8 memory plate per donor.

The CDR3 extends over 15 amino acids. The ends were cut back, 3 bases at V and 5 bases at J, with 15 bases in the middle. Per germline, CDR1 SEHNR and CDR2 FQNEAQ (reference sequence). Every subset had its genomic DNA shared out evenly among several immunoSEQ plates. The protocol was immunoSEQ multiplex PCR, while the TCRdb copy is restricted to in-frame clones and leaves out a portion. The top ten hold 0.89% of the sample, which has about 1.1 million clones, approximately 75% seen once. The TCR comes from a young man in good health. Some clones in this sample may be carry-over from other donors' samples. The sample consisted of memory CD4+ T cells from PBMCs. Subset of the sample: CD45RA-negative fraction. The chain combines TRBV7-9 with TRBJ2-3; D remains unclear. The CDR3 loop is CASSFQALFGDTQYF. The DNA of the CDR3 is TGTGCCAGCAGCTTCCAAGCGCTCTTCGGAGATACGCAGTATTTT.